This TCR beta chain was sequenced during a study of monozygotic twins with inflammatory bowel disease (dated 2019 in TCRdb). Background on the whole study: A total of roughly 28 monozygotic twin pairs were included in the full study, comprising nine German pairs (four IBD-concordant, five IBD-discordant) and 19 IBD-discordant Danish pairs. Disease-associated traits were sought mainly through comparisons between IBD patients and their genetically identical healthy co-twins within discordant pairs. Each individual had, on average, about 151 000 unique TCRalpha sequences and 181 000 unique TCRbeta sequences available for analysis.

The method behind the library was 5' RACE. For each TCR library, 3,000 to 3,500 ng of total RNA was used. For each sample, cDNA was synthesized in eight separate reactions using SMARTScribe reverse transcriptase. During cDNA synthesis, template switching introduced unique molecular identifiers that contained a 6-nucleotide sample barcode. Amplification of TCRalpha and TCRbeta cDNA involved two nested PCRs of approximately 16 and 10 cycles, and each PCR was followed by bead purification. Before amplification, the cDNA was treated with uracil DNA-glycosylase and purified using the QIAquick PCR purification kit. The second PCR added Illumina TruSeq-compatible adapters along with sample-specific barcodes. Library quality and concentration were assessed using TapeStation and Qubit, and approximately 5 ng of each library was pooled. Sequencing of pooled libraries was carried out on an Illumina HiSeq2500 single-index Rapid Run using 2 x 100 bp reads and custom sequencing primers. Per the source publication's procedure: PCR and sequencing errors were corrected by UMI-based consensus assembly using MiGEC version 1.2.6. V(D)J alignment, clonotype assembly and CDR3 extraction were performed with MiXCR version 2.1.1. Normalisation of gene usage, clonotype sharing and MAIT/NKT TCR abundance was achieved by analysing the top 1000, 10 000 and 20 000 clonotypes per sample. After downsampling to 27 000 UMIs, diversity was calculated as the inverse Simpson index using the vegan R package. Paired Mann-Whitney U tests were applied to discordant twin pairs, with Benjamini-Hochberg correction for multiple testing. The reads went through TCRdb reprocessing, and each CDR3 protein sequence gets one entry with no DNA. The authors' filters were not applied to this entry. The record for this sample contains 140,000 to 150,000 distinct CDR3 sequences. The ten most abundant clones make up roughly 1.2% of the sample.

Turning to this clonotype: Its binding antigen is unknown.

The paper as a whole reports these results and caveats: The results gave no support for a single strong signal or clonotype linked to IBD. The analysis was unable to tell apart different T cell subtypes. Repertoire similarity did not differ between concordant and discordant twins, which could be due to limited statistical power. Because patients received different immunosuppressive treatments, the repertoires may have picked up extra background noise and variability between individuals. IBD patients had lower TCRbeta repertoire diversity, measured by the inverse Simpson index, than their healthy co-twins. Compared with healthy twins, IBD patients shared fewer clonotypes with other individuals, and the difference was most pronounced in patients with signs of disease activity.

From each donor, a roughly 2.3 ml peripheral blood sample was collected into PAXgene tubes and stored at -80 degrees C. Without any T cell sorting, total RNA was extracted from whole blood using the PAXgene blood miRNA kit on an automated QIAcube. Peripheral blood from monozygotic twin pairs concordant or discordant for inflammatory bowel disease was subjected to deep TCRalpha and TCRbeta repertoire profiling with unique molecular barcoding. Smoking habits were recorded for all twin pairs, and each individual was classified as a current, former or never smoker. The receptor was derived from a human donor with ulcerative colitis or Crohn's disease, or a healthy co-twin of an affected twin (not recorded which). Source material: blood.

The encoded CDR3 is CASSPGTGYNEQYF. This sequence uses TRBV7-8 and TRBJ2-7; there is no DNA to check the TCRdb D call of TRBD1. From the cysteine through the phenylalanine, the CDR3 covers 14 amino acids. No DNA appears here. CDR1 and CDR2 were assigned from the germline V gene as SGHVS and FQNEAQ.